The source of this T cell receptor beta chain is a study of identical twins. Study-wide results and limits: Beta out-of-frame sequences showed weaker excess sharing between twins. Model-predicted out-of-frame TCR alpha sharing fell below observed values in monozygotic twins. Out-of-frame alpha sequences shared between twins exhibited an excess of low generation probability.

TCRdb reprocessed the 5' RACE reads via MiXCR and lists one record per CDR3 protein. The sample records about 280,000 distinct CDR3 sequences, roughly 8.6% being singletons. The CDR3 runs 12 residues. The ends were cut back, 8 bases at V and 5 bases at J, with 12 bases in the middle. Germline V CDR1 and CDR2: MDHEN, SYDVKM. There are a few counts of this clonotype. Its antigen is undetermined. The same data also went into a second study, on yellow fever vaccine responses in identical twins.

Source material: memory (CD45RO+) T cells sorted from blood. The clonotype originates from a woman aged 18 to 35 in good health. The V gene is TRBV28, the J gene TRBJ1-2, with D tentatively TRBD1 (5 bases). The CDR3 loop reads CASYRRVYGYTF. The DNA of the CDR3 is TGTGCCAGCTACAGGAGGGTTTATGGCTACACCTTC.